These 6 T cell receptor beta chains were sequenced from one sample in a study of T cell repertoires in cytomegalovirus infection. TCRdb reprocessed the reads via MiXCR and lists one record per CDR3 protein. The sample yields 500,000 or so distinct CDR3 sequences, 16% seen once. Sequencing was performed on CD8+ T cells from PBMCs. Every receptor here comes from a human donor in good health (CMV status not recorded). Some clones in this sample may be carry-over from other donors' samples.

This clonotype was counted only a few times. The V and J genes are TRBV28 and TRBJ1-5; 8 bases agree with TRBD1. Germline values: CDR1 MDHEN, CDR2 SYDVKM. V dropped 6 bases and J dropped 6; count of bases not matched to a gene: 7. The CDR3 loop spans 14 amino acids. CDR3 in DNA: TGTGCCAGCAGGTCGACAGGGGACGGTCAGCCCCAGCATTTT. It codes for CASRSTGDGQPQHF.

In this sample, this clonotype turned up many times. The chain couples TRBV7-9 to TRBJ2-7; the D gene is possibly TRBD1 (5 bases). The CDR3 sequence is 13 residues long. The germline CDR1 and CDR2 sequences are SEHNR and FQNEAQ (reference sequence). V lost 6 bases, J lost 5 bases, and 14 bases lay in between. The CDR3 DNA follows: TGTGCCAGCAGACCAAAAGCAGGGAACGAGCAGTACTTC. Translation gives CASRPKAGNEQYF.

This clonotype appeared many times. The rearrangement links TRBV27 to TRBJ2-7; D is perhaps TRBD1 or TRBD2 (5 bases each). CDR3 length: 14 residues. The germline CDR1 and CDR2 sequences are MNHEY and SMNVEV (reference sequence). The V end lost 6 bases, the J end lost 5 bases, and 17 bases lay between the germline ends. CDR3 in DNA: TGTGCCAGCAGCTCCGGGACGGACCATAACGAGCAGTACTTC. This codes for CASSSGTDHNEQYF.

This clonotype was seen only a few times. This chain connects TRBV5-4 to TRBJ1-2, with 9 bases fitting TRBD1. Germline V gene data show CDR1 as SGHNT and CDR2 as YYREEE (reference sequence). Trimming removed 7 bases from V and 2 bases from J; junction bases left unmatched: 9. The CDR3 loop spans 15 amino acids. The CDR3, as DNA: TGTGCCAGCTCCCCGACCGGGACAGGGAACTATGGCTACACCTTC. Translated: CASSPTGTGNYGYTF.

This clonotype was counted between two and nine times. This chain connects TRBV4-1 to TRBJ1-4; 7 bases fit TRBD1. The CDR3 length is 17 residues. V shed 3 bases, J shed 8 bases, and the junction held 15 bases outside the gene matches. Germline V gene sequence: CDR1 MGHRA, CDR2 YSYEKL. CDR3 residues: CASSHLSRSGTEEKLFF. The CDR3 nucleotides read TGCGCCAGCAGCCACCTCTCACGATCCGGGACAGAAGAAAAACTGTTTTTT.

This clonotype was recorded many times. V gene TRBV28 combines with J gene TRBJ1-2; tentative D call: TRBD1 (5 bases). In germline, CDR1 is MDHEN, CDR2 SYDVKM. Deletions cut 6 bases from V and 1 base from J, with 24 bases between. CDR3 length equals 18 residues. The CDR3 DNA sequence: TGTGCCAGCAGCCCTATCCAGGGTTCTTATCTCCTTAACTATGGCTACACCTTC. This codes for CASSPIQGSYLLNYGYTF.